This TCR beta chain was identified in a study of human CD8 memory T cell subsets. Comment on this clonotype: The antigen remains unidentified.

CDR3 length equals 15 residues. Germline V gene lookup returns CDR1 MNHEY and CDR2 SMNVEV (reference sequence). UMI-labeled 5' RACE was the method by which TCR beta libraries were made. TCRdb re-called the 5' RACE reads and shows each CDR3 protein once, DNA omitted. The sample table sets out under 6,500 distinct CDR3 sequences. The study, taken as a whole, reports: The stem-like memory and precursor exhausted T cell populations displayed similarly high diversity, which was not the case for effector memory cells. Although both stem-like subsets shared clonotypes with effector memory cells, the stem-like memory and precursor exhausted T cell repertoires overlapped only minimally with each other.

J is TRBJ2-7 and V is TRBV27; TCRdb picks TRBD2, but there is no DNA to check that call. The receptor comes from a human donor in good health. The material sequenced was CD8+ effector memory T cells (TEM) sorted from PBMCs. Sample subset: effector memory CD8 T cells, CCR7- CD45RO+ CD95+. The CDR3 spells CASSLLSELTYEQYF.